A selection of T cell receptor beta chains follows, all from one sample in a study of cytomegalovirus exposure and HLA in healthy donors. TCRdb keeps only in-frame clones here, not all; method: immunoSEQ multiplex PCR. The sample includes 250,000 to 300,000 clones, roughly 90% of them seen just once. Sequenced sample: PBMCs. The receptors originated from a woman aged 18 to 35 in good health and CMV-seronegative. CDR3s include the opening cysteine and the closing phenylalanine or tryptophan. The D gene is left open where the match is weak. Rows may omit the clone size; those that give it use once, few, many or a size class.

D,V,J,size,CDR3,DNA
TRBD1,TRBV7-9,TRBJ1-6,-,CASSLGDSLLNSPLHF,TGTGCCAGCAGCTTAGGGGACAGTCTCCTAAATTCACCCCTCCACTTT
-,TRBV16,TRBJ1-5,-,CASSQLPGDNQPQHF,TGTGCCAGCAGCCAATTACCAGGGGACAATCAGCCCCAGCATTTT
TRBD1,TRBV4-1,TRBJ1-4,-,CASRGTGGLEKLFF,TGCGCCAGCCGAGGGACAGGGGGTTTGGAAAAACTGTTTTTT
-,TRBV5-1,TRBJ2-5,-,CASSLQSQGQETQYF,TGCGCCAGCAGTCTCCAATCACAGGGACAAGAGACCCAGTACTTC
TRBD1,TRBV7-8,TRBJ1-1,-,CASSLVQGAGNTEAFF,TGTGCCAGCAGCTTAGTACAGGGGGCGGGGAACACTGAAGCTTTCTTT
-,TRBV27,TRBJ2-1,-,CASSRPKTSRNEQFF,TGTGCCAGCAGTAGACCGAAGACAAGTAGGAATGAGCAGTTCTTC
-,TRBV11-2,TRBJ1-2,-,CASSLDLGVRPTNYGYTF,TGTGCCAGCAGCTTAGATTTGGGAGTCCGGCCTACTAACTATGGCTACACCTTC
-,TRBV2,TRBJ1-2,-,CASSETGGPYGYTF,TGTGCCAGCAGTGAGACAGGCGGACCCTATGGCTACACCTTC
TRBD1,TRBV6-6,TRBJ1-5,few,CACAGQGRNQPQHF,TGTGCCTGCGCGGGACAGGGGCGCAATCAGCCCCAGCATTTT
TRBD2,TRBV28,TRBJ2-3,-,CASSLGGGGTDTQYF,TGTGCCAGCAGCCTCGGGGGGGGCGGGACAGATACGCAGTATTTT
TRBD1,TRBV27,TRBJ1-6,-,CASSDMPWYGTADNSPLHF,TGTGCCAGCAGTGACATGCCCTGGTACGGGACAGCAGATAATTCACCCCTCCACTTT
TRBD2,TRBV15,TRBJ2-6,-,CATSRDAGDGGANVLTF,TGTGCCACCAGCAGAGATGCGGGGGATGGTGGGGCCAACGTCCTGACTTTC
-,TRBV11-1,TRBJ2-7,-,CASSLREYSYEQYF,TGTGCCAGCAGCTTACGGGAATACTCCTACGAGCAGTACTTC
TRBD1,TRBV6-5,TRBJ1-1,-,CASSSQFNRDRATFF,TGTGCCAGCAGTTCCCAATTTAACCGGGACAGGGCAACTTTCTTT
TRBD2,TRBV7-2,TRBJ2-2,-,CASSLTLAGGPGELFF,TGTGCCAGCAGCCTCACACTAGCGGGGGGGCCCGGGGAGCTGTTTTTT
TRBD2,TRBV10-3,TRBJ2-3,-,CAIGRGEDTQYF,TGTGCCATCGGGCGGGGGGAAGATACGCAGTATTTT
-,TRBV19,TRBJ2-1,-,CASSIIVGVGNEQFF,TGTGCCAGTAGTATAATAGTCGGGGTCGGCAATGAGCAGTTCTTC
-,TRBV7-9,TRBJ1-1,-,CASSLVLGDYTEAFF,TGTGCCAGCAGCTTAGTGTTAGGAGATTACACTGAAGCTTTCTTT
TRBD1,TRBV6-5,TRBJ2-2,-,CASVPETGYTGELFF,TGTGCCAGCGTCCCGGAGACAGGGTACACCGGGGAGCTGTTTTTT
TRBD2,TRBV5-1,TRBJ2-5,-,CASSLAPLAGAETQYF,TGCGCCAGCAGCTTGGCCCCCCTAGCGGGGGCGGAGACCCAGTACTTC
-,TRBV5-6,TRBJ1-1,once,CASSFHMNTEAFF,TGTGCCAGCAGCTTTCACATGAACACTGAAGCTTTCTTT
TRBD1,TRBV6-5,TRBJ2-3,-,CASSSDRGDADTQYF,TGTGCCAGCAGTTCGGACAGGGGGGACGCAGATACGCAGTATTTT
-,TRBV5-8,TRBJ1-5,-,CASSLGRGNQPQHF,TGTGCCAGCAGCTTGGGCAGGGGAAATCAGCCCCAGCATTTT
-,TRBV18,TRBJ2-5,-,CASSLGSGGQETQYF,TGTGCCAGCTCTCTAGGGAGCGGAGGACAAGAGACCCAGTACTTC
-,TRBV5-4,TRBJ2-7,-,CASSPTGAGEQYF,TGTGCCAGCAGCCCAACTGGTGCGGGGGAGCAGTACTTC
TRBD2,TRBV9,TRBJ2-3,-,CASRQGLAGIVDTQYF,TGTGCCAGCAGACAGGGACTAGCGGGGATCGTAGATACGCAGTATTTT
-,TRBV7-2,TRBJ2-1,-,CASSPRDIANNEQFF,TGTGCCAGCAGCCCACGGGACATCGCCAACAATGAGCAGTTCTTC
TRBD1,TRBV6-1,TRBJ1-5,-,CATQLMTGGQPQHF,TGTGCCACCCAACTAATGACAGGGGGCCAGCCCCAGCATTTT
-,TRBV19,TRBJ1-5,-,CASSKKQGRNQPQHF,TGTGCCAGTAGTAAAAAACAGGGCCGCAATCAGCCCCAGCATTTT
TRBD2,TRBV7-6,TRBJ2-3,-,CASRRLAGGSDTQYF,TGTGCCAGCAGACGACTAGCGGGGGGTTCGGATACGCAGTATTTT
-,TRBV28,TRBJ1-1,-,CASSSVSGRRTEAFF,TGTGCCAGCAGTTCTGTCTCAGGGAGGAGGACTGAAGCTTTCTTT
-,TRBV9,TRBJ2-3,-,CASSEDSAPVTDTQYF,TGTGCCAGCAGCGAAGACTCGGCCCCCGTCACAGATACGCAGTATTTT
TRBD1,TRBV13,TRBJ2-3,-,CASSLRTGALNTQYF,TGTGCCAGCAGCTTAAGAACAGGGGCTTTGAATACGCAGTATTTT
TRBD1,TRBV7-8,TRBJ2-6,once,CASSPPTGAYGANVLTF,TGTGCCAGCAGCCCCCCCACAGGGGCGTATGGGGCCAACGTCCTGACTTTC
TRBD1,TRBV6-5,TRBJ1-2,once,CASGTGGNYGYTF,TGTGCCAGCGGGACAGGGGGCAACTATGGCTACACCTTC
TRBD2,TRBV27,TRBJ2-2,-,CASSLSQGLAANTGELFF,TGTGCCAGCAGTTTATCCCAGGGACTAGCGGCGAACACCGGGGAGCTGTTTTTT
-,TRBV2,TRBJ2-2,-,CASSVWLSNTGELFF,TGTGCCAGCAGTGTTTGGCTCTCGAACACCGGGGAGCTGTTTTTT
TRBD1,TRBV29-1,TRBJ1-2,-,CSVGDRMSNYGYTF,TGCAGCGTTGGGGACAGGATGTCTAACTATGGCTACACCTTC
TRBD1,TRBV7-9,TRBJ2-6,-,CASSPSPGTGRSGANVLTF,TGTGCCAGCAGCCCGAGCCCCGGGACAGGGAGGTCTGGGGCCAACGTCCTGACTTTC
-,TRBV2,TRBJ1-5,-,CASSGQSNQPQHF,TGTGCCAGCAGTGGACAGAGCAATCAGCCCCAGCATTTT
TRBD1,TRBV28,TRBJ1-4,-,CASRATGATNEKLFF,TGTGCCAGCAGAGCAACAGGGGCGACTAATGAAAAACTGTTTTTT
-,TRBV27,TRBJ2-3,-,CASKFSEDSNTQYF,TGTGCCAGCAAGTTTTCCGAGGACAGTAATACGCAGTATTTT